A single sample gave rise to the 32 T cell receptor beta chains below, sequenced in a study of beta chain features in type 1 diabetes (dated by TCRdb to the late 2010s). Their specific antigens are unknown. The library was generated by the immunoSEQ multiplex PCR assay. The High Capacity cDNA Reverse Transcription Kit was used to reverse transcribe all of the isolated RNA, meaning that expressed TCRB transcripts were what got sequenced. TCRdb stores this immuneACCESS table with in-frame sequences only. Part of the clones is absent; in the studies checked, under half of the shortfall reflects unresolved V genes, and no reason is known for the rest. This sample gives roughly 700,000 clones in total; 13% of them show up just once. Of the sample, about 0.02% falls within the top ten clones. Study-wide findings and limitations: In all four CD4+ subsets, TCRB CDR3 length was moderately but significantly shorter in type 1 diabetes patients.

Sequencing was done on a sample of naive CD4+ T cells from blood. The cell subset or site tag for this specimen amounts to: true naive CD4+ T cells. The receptors were gathered from a man aged 18 to 29 with type 1 diabetes.

The V call is TRBV2, the J call TRBJ1-1, with D uncertain. The CDR3 totals 13 residues. The V and J ends lost 3 bases and 1 base respectively, with 6 bases between them. Germline-derived CDR1 and CDR2 are SNHLY and FYNNEI. The CDR3 reads CASSDGQNTEAFF. The DNA of the CDR3 is TGTGCCAGCAGTGATGGGCAGAACACTGAAGCTTTCTTT.

This chain joins TRBV18 and TRBJ1-1; TRBD1 is a possible D gene (6 bases). The CDR3 totals 14 residues. The germline CDR1 and CDR2 sequences are KGHSH and LQKENI. V shed 0 bases and J shed 1 base, with 6 bases lying between them. DNA of the CDR3: TGTGCCAGCTCACCACCCAGGGGGAACACTGAAGCTTTCTTT. Translated, it gives CASSPPRGNTEAFF.

V and J are TRBV2 and TRBJ2-3, with a tentative D call TRBD2 (6 bases). V lost 4 bases, J lost 2 bases, and 10 bases lay in between. The CDR3 totals 14 residues. From germline, CDR1 is SNHLY and CDR2 FYNNEI. CDR3 in amino acids: CASSAGLHTDTQYF. The CDR3 coding sequence is TGTGCCAGCAGTGCGGGACTCCACACAGATACGCAGTATTTT.

The sample holds a few counts of this clone. The chain couples TRBV19 to TRBJ2-4; the D call may be TRBD1 or TRBD2 (5 bases each). This CDR3 has 17 residues. Germline V gene lookup returns CDR1 LNHDA and CDR2 SQIVND (reference sequence). The germline V and J ends were trimmed by 1 base and 0 bases, with 13 bases remaining between them. The CDR3 DNA reads as TGTGCCAGTAGTATAGTCTCCGGGACGCTAGCCAAAAACATTCAGTACTTC. Translated, it gives CASSIVSGTLAKNIQYF.

The chain employs TRBV5-1 and TRBJ2-3; 9 nucleotides align to TRBD2. V trimming: 2 bases; J trimming: 4 bases; junction bases outside the gene matches: 5. Germline V gives CDR1 SGHRS, CDR2 YFSETQ. The CDR3 contains 15 residues. CDR3 DNA sequence: TGCGCCAGCAGCTTAGCGGGGGGAGGAGCAGATACGCAGTATTTT. It specifies CASSLAGGGADTQYF.

This clone has more than one count but fewer than ten. The rearrangement uses TRBV10-2 and TRBJ2-5, with D maybe TRBD2 (6 bases). CDR3 size: 14 residues. V lost 4 bases, J lost 1 base, and 10 bases lay in between. The V gene's germline CDR1 is WSHSY and CDR2 SAAADI. As DNA, the CDR3 is TGCGCCAGCAGTGTGGGAGGCAGCCAAGAGACCCAGTACTTC. Translation gives CASSVGGSQETQYF.

As for this clone: Other DNA sequences within the sample encode an identical CDR3. The chain has TRBV5-1 and TRBJ1-1, with unresolved D. Germline assignment: CDR1 SGHRS and CDR2 YFSETQ. Trimming removed 1 base at V and 3 bases at J, with 7 bases between. The CDR3 is 13 residues long. The DNA for the CDR3 is TGCGCCAGCAGCTTGAGGGCGGACACTGAAGCTTTCTTT. This encodes CASSLRADTEAFF.

V is TRBV7-2 and J is TRBJ2-3, with TRBD1 as a possible D gene (7 bases). Germline assignment: CDR1 SGHTA and CDR2 FQGNSA. The CDR3 covers 17 residues. V gave up 2 bases and J gave up 6 bases, with 21 bases separating them. The CDR3 is CASSLNPGAGGSDTQYF. The CDR3 DNA is TGTGCCAGCAGCTTAAACCCGGGGGCAGGGGGTTCGGATACGCAGTATTTT.

The chain recombines TRBV10-3 with TRBJ1-2; 9 bases are a match to TRBD1. Per the germline V gene, CDR1 is ENHRY and CDR2 is SYGVKD. J lost 8 bases, V lost 8 bases, and 15 bases had no gene match. There are 15 residues in the CDR3. CDR3 sequence (DNA): TGTGCCATCTTAAGGGACAGGGACAGCTCGGAGGGCTACACCTTC. Protein: CAILRDRDSSEGYTF.

J is TRBJ1-1 and V is TRBV10-3, with unresolved D. Germline assignment: CDR1 ENHRY and CDR2 SYGVKD. The CDR3 length is 14 residues. V was cut by 2 bases and J by 6 bases, with 13 bases left in between. The DNA for the CDR3 is TGTGCCATCAGTGAGACCCTAGGGCATGCTGAAGCTTTCTTT. Amino acids: CAISETLGHAEAFF.

The rearrangement links TRBV29-1 to TRBJ1-3; D gene uncertain. Trimming left V 5 bases short and J 0 bases short, with 8 bases between. This CDR3 region has 13 residues. Germline values: CDR1 SQVTM, CDR2 ANQGSEA. As DNA, the CDR3 is TGCAGCGTTAATCCGGGCTCTGGAAACACCATATATTTT. Translating gives CSVNPGSGNTIYF.

The sample holds a few counts of this clone. This rearrangement joins TRBV14 to TRBJ2-7, with D hard to call. V was pared by 1 base and J by 2 bases, with 9 bases between. This CDR3 region has 14 residues. Germline loops: CDR1 SGHDN, CDR2 FVKESK. The CDR3 DNA reads as TGTGCCAGCAGCCAAGCGCTCCGGACCTACGAGCAGTACTTC. Its protein product is CASSQALRTYEQYF.

The rearrangement links TRBV11-2 to TRBJ2-1, with no clear D. Trimming removed 1 base from V and 6 bases from J, with 10 bases in between. Germline V lookup: CDR1 SGHAT, CDR2 FQNNGV. The CDR3 has 14 residues. CDR3 coding DNA: TGTGCCAGCAGCTTAGTTTCAGAAGTCAATGAGCAGTTCTTC. This sequence encodes CASSLVSEVNEQFF.

The sample holds a few counts of this clone. V is TRBV30 and J is TRBJ2-6, with 9 bases lining up with TRBD1. The junction had 6 bases not matched to a gene; V was cut back by 2 bases and J by 1 base. The CDR3 runs to 17 residues. CDR1 GTSNPN and CDR2 SVGIG come from the germline V gene (reference sequence). CDR3: CAWSRDRVQSGANVLTF. The CDR3 nucleotides are TGTGCCTGGAGTAGGGACAGGGTACAATCTGGGGCCAACGTCCTGACTTTC. Full variable domain (rest looked up from reference TRBV30 and TRBJ2-6): SQTIHQWPATLVQPVGSPLSLECTVEGTSNPNLYWYRQAAGRGLQLLFYSVGIGQISSEVPQNLSASRPQDRQFILSSKKLLLSDSGFYLCAWSRDRVQSGANVLTFGAGSRLTVL.

In the case of this clone: The sample holds other DNA sequences that translate to the same CDR3. This chain links TRBV29-1 with TRBJ1-4, with TRBD1 matching over 10 bases. The CDR3 totals 13 residues. CDR1 is SQVTM and CDR2 is ANQGSEA in the germline V gene. V lost 6 bases, J lost 6 bases, and 4 bases stayed unmatched. CDR3 residues: CSVAGTGDEKLFF. The CDR3 DNA sequence: TGCAGCGTGGCCGGGACAGGGGATGAAAAACTGTTTTTT.

This clone was counted a few times. The chain carries TRBV5-4 and TRBJ2-7; 7 bases line up with TRBD1. Germline lookup yields CDR1 SGHNT and CDR2 YYREEE (reference sequence). V shed 4 bases, J shed 4 bases, and the junction held 8 bases outside the gene matches. The length of the CDR3 is 14 residues. CDR3 amino acids: CASSAYTGEYEQYF. CDR3 in DNA: TGTGCCAGCAGCGCATATACAGGGGAGTACGAGCAGTACTTC.

The chain recombines TRBV18 with TRBJ1-6; TRBD1 is a possible D gene (5 bases). Germline lookup yields CDR1 KGHSH and CDR2 LQKENI. The length of the CDR3 is 11 residues. With 4 bases removed from V and 14 bases from J, the gap between germline ends came to 9 bases. CDR3 loop: CASSQGITLHF. CDR3 nucleotides: TGTGCCAGCTCACAGGGGATAACCCTCCACTTT. The variable domain in full, completed from reference TRBV18 and TRBJ1-6, reads NAGVMQNPRHLVRRRGQEARLRCSPMKGHSHVYWYRQLPEEGLKFMVYLQKENIIDESGMPKERFSAEFPKEGPSILRIQQVVRGDSAAYFCASSQGITLHFGNGTRLTVT.

J is TRBJ1-4 and V is TRBV2; TRBD1 agrees at 8 bases. The germline CDR1 and CDR2 sequences are SNHLY and FYNNEI. Trimming took 4 bases from V and 0 from J; bases not matched to a gene: 4. The CDR3 runs 16 residues. CDR3 nucleotides: TGTGCCAGCAGTGGGACAGGGCTTTCAACTAATGAAAAACTGTTTTTT. This gives the protein CASSGTGLSTNEKLFF.

This clone occurred a few times. The genes are TRBV30 and TRBJ1-2; the match to TRBD1 covers 7 bases. The germline V gene encodes CDR1 GTSNPN and CDR2 SVGIG (reference sequence). The length of the CDR3 is 13 residues. After removal of 7 bases from V and 5 bases from J, the junction contained 10 bases not matched to a gene. The CDR3 nucleotides are TGTGCCTTTCCGTCCCAGGGGGGATATGGCTACACCTTC. Encoded protein: CAFPSQGGYGYTF.

This chain connects TRBV7-7 to TRBJ2-1; D is unresolved. With 5 bases removed from V and 9 bases from J, the gap between germline ends came to 14 bases. There are 13 residues in the CDR3. Germline lookup yields CDR1 SSHAT and CDR2 FNYEAQ (reference sequence). CDR3 DNA sequence: TGTGCCAGCAGCACCGGCGGACGTTCTGAGCAGTTCTTC. This encodes CASSTGGRSEQFF.

The chain couples TRBV7-9 to TRBJ2-3, with TRBD1 matching 9 bases. Germline values: CDR1 SEHNR, CDR2 FQNEAQ (reference sequence). The CDR3 length is 16 residues. Trimming at V came to 1 base and at J to 4 bases, leaving 6 bases not matched to a gene. The DNA for the CDR3 is TGTGCCAGCAGCTTAGTCACAACAGGGGGCGCAGATACGCAGTATTTT. Translated, it gives CASSLVTTGGADTQYF.

This clone came up a few times. J is TRBJ2-5 and V is TRBV29-1; D is undetermined. The J call may be wrong; the DNA end is better matched by TRBJ2-7. Germline V gene lookup returns CDR1 SQVTM and CDR2 ANQGSEA. This CDR3 has 14 residues. CDR3 in amino acids: CSVEDPRKRREQYF. As DNA, the CDR3 is TGCAGCGTTGAAGATCCCCGGAAGAGGCGCGAGCAGTACTTC.

The rearrangement joins TRBV30 to TRBJ1-5; TRBD1 might be the D (5 bases). The CDR3 consists of 17 residues. V was cut by 2 bases and J by 0 bases, with 17 bases left in between. Germline CDR1 reads GTSNPN; CDR2 reads SVGIG (reference sequence). The CDR3 DNA reads TGTGCCTGGAGTACGAGGGGCGGAAGTTATAGCAATCAGCCCCAGCATTTT. It yields the protein CAWSTRGGSYSNQPQHF. The full variable domain, in which reference TRBV30 and TRBJ1-5 provide the parts outside the CDR3, is SQTIHQWPATLVQPVGSPLSLECTVEGTSNPNLYWYRQAAGRGLQLLFYSVGIGQISSEVPQNLSASRPQDRQFILSSKKLLLSDSGFYLCAWSTRGGSYSNQPQHFGDGTRLSIL.

The chain combines TRBV5-6 with TRBJ1-2, with D perhaps TRBD1 (6 bases). Germline CDR1 reads SGHDT; CDR2 reads YYEEEE. Between the trimmed V and J ends, which lost 7 bases and 4 bases, there was a span of 17 bases. The CDR3 consists of 14 residues. The CDR3 reads CASSPVLGGYGYTF. The CDR3 DNA sequence: TGTGCCAGCTCCCCGGTGTTAGGGGGCTATGGCTACACCTTC.

This clone was counted only a few times. The rearrangement links TRBV7-9 to TRBJ2-6, with no clear D. Germline V gene data show CDR1 as SEHNR and CDR2 as FQNEAQ (reference sequence). Trimming stripped 5 bases from V and 0 bases from J, with 8 bases between. The CDR3 extends over 15 amino acids. This CDR3 is CASSTPSSGANVLTF. DNA for the CDR3: TGTGCCAGCAGCACCCCGAGCTCTGGGGCCAACGTCCTGACTTTC.

The chain carries TRBV7-2 and TRBJ2-1, with 11 bases fitting TRBD2. V lost 3 bases, J lost 12 bases, and 13 bases stayed unmatched. The germline CDR1 and CDR2 sequences are SGHTA and FQGNSA. This CDR3 comprises 16 residues. The CDR3 nucleotides read TGTGCCAGCAGCTTTGTGTCGGCTAGCGGGGGGATGGTGCAGTTCTTC. It is translated as CASSFVSASGGMVQFF.

V usage is TRBV30 and J usage is TRBJ1-1, with D hard to call. The CDR3 spans 13 residues. Germline V lookup: CDR1 GTSNPN, CDR2 SVGIG (reference sequence). V was shortened by 0 bases and J by 8 bases, with 13 bases between the two germline ends. The CDR3, as DNA: TGTGCCTGGAGTGTACTAGGGTCAGGAGAAGCTTTCTTT. Protein product: CAWSVLGSGEAFF.

This CDR3 reads CASRDRGQETQYF. CDR3 DNA sequence: TGCGCCAGCCGGGACAGGGGGCAAGAGACCCAGTACTTC. The chain joins TRBV10-2 to TRBJ2-5, with 11 bases that match TRBD1. After removal of 8 bases from V and 2 bases from J, the junction contained 1 base not matched to a gene. CDR1 WSHSY and CDR2 SAAADI come from the germline V gene. The CDR3 extends over 13 amino acids.

This sequence joins TRBV5-1 and TRBJ2-7; 9 nucleotides line up with TRBD2. The CDR3 sequence is 15 residues long. J gave up 4 bases and V 0 bases, and 5 bases lay outside the gene matches. The germline V gene has CDR1 SGHRS and CDR2 YFSETQ. This chain's CDR3 is CASSLDLAGFYEQYF. CDR3 DNA sequence: TGCGCCAGCAGCTTGGACCTAGCGGGGTTTTACGAGCAGTACTTC.

The V call is TRBV30, the J call TRBJ2-5; D gene uncertain. The germline gives CDR1 GTSNPN, CDR2 SVGIG (reference sequence). This CDR3 has 12 residues. V was pared by 0 bases and J by 10 bases, with 12 bases between. The CDR3 sequence is CAWSVGSKSQYF. In DNA, the CDR3 is TGTGCCTGGAGTGTAGGGTCAAAGAGCCAGTACTTC.

This sequence joins TRBV5-4 and TRBJ2-7; TRBD1 aligns across 7 bases. With 3 bases clipped from V and 4 bases from J, the junction kept 7 bases outside the gene matches. Germline CDR1 reads SGHNT; CDR2 reads YYREEE (reference sequence). The CDR3 totals 14 residues. The CDR3 nucleotides are TGTGCCAGCAGCTCGACAGGGATCGCATACGAGCAGTACTTC. Amino acid sequence: CASSSTGIAYEQYF.

The chain employs TRBV19 and TRBJ1-1; D gene uncertain. Trimming took 3 bases from V and 3 from J, leaving 14 bases between them. Germline CDR1 reads LNHDA; CDR2 reads SQIVND (reference sequence). This CDR3 spans 15 amino acids. The CDR3 sequence is CASSISPTRDTEAFF. The DNA for the CDR3 is TGTGCCAGTAGTATTTCCCCCACTCGGGACACTGAAGCTTTCTTT. Combining the CDR3 with reference TRBV19 and TRBJ1-1 gives the whole variable domain DGGITQSPKYLFRKEGQNVTLSCEQNLNHDAMYWYRQDPGQGLRLIYYSQIVNDFQKGDIAEGYSVSREKKESFPLTVTSAQKNPTAFYLCASSISPTRDTEAFFGQGTRLTVV.